This T cell receptor (beta chain) was identified during a study of T-cell memory formation after mild COVID-19. MiXCR, applied by TCRdb to the 5' RACE reads, yields one record per CDR3 protein. This sample has roughly 200,000 distinct CDR3 sequences, with 16% found just once. V shed 1 base and J 5 bases; nucleotides not matched to a gene: 8. In germline, CDR1 is KGHDR, CDR2 SFDVKD. The CDR3 consists of 16 residues. Regarding this clonotype: The antigen is undetermined.

Study-wide results and caveats: Whereas later expanders leaned CD4+, clones contracting day 15 to 85 showed a balanced CD4/CD8 makeup.

V usage is TRBV24-1 and J usage is TRBJ2-5, with 8 bases that match TRBD2. The clonotype comes from an adult woman who had mild COVID-19 (a few samples of this study predate the infection). Cell type and time point are not known. The sequenced sample consisted of PBMCs or a T cell subset sorted from them (not recorded which). In DNA, the CDR3 is TGTGCCACCAGTGATTTCGGAGCGGGAGACACGGAGACCCAGTACTTC. It is translated as CATSDFGAGDTETQYF.